These 5 T cell receptor beta chains came from one sample sequenced in a study of molecular identifiers for immune sequencing clone quantification (dated by TCRdb to between 2017 and 2018). The library was prepared using PCR. TCRdb names Illumina HiSeq 4000 as the instrument used. TCRdb handled the public reads itself, with Q25 trimming in fastp and clone calling in MiXCR, and kept productive beta chains. Each CDR3 protein appears once, grouped with its most common genes and DNA. Within this sample are over 55,000 distinct CDR3 sequences, with 15% to 20% of them counted one time only. The ten most abundant clones make up approximately 1.4% of the sample. Material for sequencing was naive CD8+ T cells from blood, with Jurkat cell RNA spiked in. The sample's cell subset or site label, decoded: FACS-sorted CD8+CD4-CCR7+CD45RA+ naive T cells. These receptors all stem from a human donor in good health. Some libraries in this study had Jurkat cell RNA spiked in.

This clonotype was seen once. This clone may be a read error of a much larger clone one base away. The CDR3, as DNA: TGTGCCAGCAGTTTGGTACAGAGTGGCACTGAAGCTTTCTTT. Its translation is CASSLVQSGTEAFF. V is TRBV28 and J is TRBJ1-1, with D unclear. V lost 3 bases, J lost 4 bases, and 12 bases lay in between. The CDR3 spans 14 residues. CDR1 is MDHEN and CDR2 is SYDVKM in the germline V gene.

This clonotype was observed at least ten times. The chain combines TRBV27 with TRBJ2-7, with 12 bases lining up with TRBD2. This CDR3 has 18 amino acids. V trimming: 4 bases; J trimming: 4 bases; junction bases outside the gene matches: 14. Germline CDR1 is MNHEY and CDR2 is SMNVEV (reference sequence). CDR3 loop: CASSSLLPLAGGIYEQYF. The DNA of the CDR3 is TGTGCCAGCAGTTCCCTACTACCCCTAGCGGGAGGGATTTACGAGCAGTACTTC.

This clonotype was detected many times. J is TRBJ2-3 and V is TRBV12-3 or TRBV12-4, with D unresolved. The CDR3 has 11 residues. The V gene lost 1 base and the J gene lost 5 bases, with 1 base spanning the gap. CDR3 loop: CASSLVDTQYF. DNA of the CDR3: TGTGCCAGCAGTTTAGTAGATACGCAGTATTTT.

The table lists this clonotype with a few counts. The rearrangement joins TRBV7-9 to TRBJ1-2; a weak D match, TRBD1 (5 bases). Germline lookup yields CDR1 SEHNR and CDR2 FQNEAQ (reference sequence). The CDR3 covers 16 residues. Trimming stripped 1 base from V and 3 bases from J, with 15 bases between. CDR3 sequence (DNA): TGTGCCAGCAGCTTAGGGGACGGGACTTTGGACTATGGCTACACCTTC. Protein product: CASSLGDGTLDYGYTF.

This clonotype was detected once. This could be a read error, since a much larger clone is one nucleotide away. The conserved closing phenylalanine or tryptophan is absent in this CDR3, likely reflecting a read error. The chain employs TRBV28 and TRBJ2-7; 7 bases align to TRBD1. The length of the CDR3 is 14 residues. Per germline, CDR1 MDHEN and CDR2 SYDVKM. Trimming took 7 bases from V and 1 from J; bases not matched to a gene: 7. The CDR3 region is CASTPTGLSYEQYL. CDR3 nucleotides: TGTGCCAGCACCCCGACAGGGCTATCCTACGAGCAGTACCTC.